Each of the 13 T cell receptor beta chains below was sequenced from the same sample in a study of HIV-infected patients and healthy controls. Reverse transcription used about 500 ng RNA and constant-region primers for alpha and beta. Each of the alpha and beta chains got its own library through chain-specific third strand synthesis with indices. From the 5' RACE reads, TCRdb called clonotypes with MiXCR, one entry per CDR3 protein. The table lists 7,000 to 8,500 distinct CDR3 sequences, roughly 6.1% of them singletons. The repertoire came from unfractionated whole blood and reflected all unsorted peripheral T cells. This material consisted of blood, taken before antiretroviral therapy. These receptors came from an adult with HIV infection.

By share of the sample, this clonotype is medium-sized. This sequence joins TRBV18 and TRBJ2-1; D is ambiguous. The V and J ends lost 0 bases and 2 bases respectively, with 11 bases between them. Germline-derived CDR1 and CDR2 are KGHSH and LQKENI. The CDR3 has 16 residues. Written as DNA, the CDR3 is TGTGCCAGCTCACCACCGGTGAGAAAAACCTACAATGAGCAGTTCTTC. Translating gives CASSPPVRKTYNEQFF.

This clonotype is medium-sized in the sample. V is TRBV7-2 and J is TRBJ2-7, with 12 bases aligning to TRBD2. This CDR3 spans 16 amino acids. Trimming cost V 3 bases and J 2 bases; bases outside gene matches: 5. The germline V gene encodes CDR1 SGHTA and CDR2 FQGNSA. DNA for the CDR3: TGTGCCAGCAGCTTTGTGGCTAGCGGGGGGGCCTACGAGCAGTACTTC. Amino acid sequence: CASSFVASGGAYEQYF.

This clonotype is medium-sized. The V and J genes are TRBV9 and TRBJ2-5; TRBD1 is a possible D gene (6 bases). The CDR3 sequence is 16 residues long. The V gene's germline CDR1 is SGDLS and CDR2 YYNGEE. Between the trimmed V and J ends, which lost 4 bases and 0 bases, there was a span of 16 bases. The CDR3: CASSSQTGPDQETQYF. CDR3 coding DNA: TGTGCCAGCAGCTCCCAGACAGGACCAGACCAAGAGACCCAGTACTTC.

Judged by abundance, this clonotype is medium-sized. The CDR3 nucleotides read TGTGCCAGCAGCTTAGGCGGGACTACCTACAATGAGCAGTTCTTC. Amino acids: CASSLGGTTYNEQFF. V usage is TRBV7-2 and J usage is TRBJ2-1; 7 nucleotides agree with TRBD2. The CDR3 is made up of 15 amino acids. Germline V gene data show CDR1 as SGHTA and CDR2 as FQGNSA. Trimming at V came to 1 base and at J to 2 bases, leaving 2 bases not matched to a gene.

Many counts were recorded for this clonotype. As DNA, the CDR3 is TGTGCCAGCAGTACCCTACTACAGGGGGGGAAGTCCAAAAACATTCAGTACTTC. As protein: CASSTLLQGGKSKNIQYF. This rearrangement joins TRBV27 to TRBJ2-4; D possibly corresponds to TRBD1 (8 bases). Trimming took off 5 bases at V and 2 bases at J, with 22 bases between the two ends. The CDR3 spans 18 residues. The germline gives CDR1 MNHEY, CDR2 SMNVEV (reference sequence).

The sample holds many counts of this clonotype. The genes are TRBV25-1 and TRBJ2-6; 7 bases are a match to TRBD1. V dropped 6 bases and J dropped 2; count of bases not matched to a gene: 4. Germline V gene lookup returns CDR1 MGHDK and CDR2 SYGVNS. The CDR3 is 15 amino acids. The CDR3 here is CASSQTGPGANVLTF. CDR3 DNA: TGTGCCAGCAGCCAGACAGGGCCTGGGGCCAACGTCCTGACTTTC.

This clonotype was detected ten times or more. The CDR3 reads CASSEDRGGYEQYF. In DNA form, the CDR3 reads TGTGCCAGCAGTGAAGACAGGGGAGGCTACGAGCAGTACTTC. The chain links TRBV6-1 to TRBJ2-7; possible D gene TRBD1, 7 bases. The CDR3 is 14 amino acids. V lost 1 base and J 3 bases, leaving 10 bases between the germline ends. CDR1 is MNHNS, CDR2 SASEGT, per germline.

By sample fraction, this clonotype is medium-sized. The chain employs TRBV7-6 and TRBJ2-5; D perhaps matches TRBD1 (5 bases). This CDR3 is built from 15 residues. Looked up from germline, CDR1 is SGHVS and CDR2 is FNYEAQ. Trimming stripped 4 bases from V and 4 bases from J, with 16 bases between. The CDR3 DNA follows: TGTGCCAGCAGCTCCGGCTTCGGCAGGGTAGAGACCCAGTACTTC. It yields the protein CASSSGFGRVETQYF.

At least ten counts were recorded for this clonotype. This chain joins TRBV7-2 and TRBJ2-7; D is ambiguous. CDR3 size: 11 residues. The V gene lost 5 bases and the J gene lost 2 bases, with 4 bases spanning the gap. Germline V gene data show CDR1 as SGHTA and CDR2 as FQGNSA. CDR3 DNA: TGTGCCAGCAGCCTTCCCTACGAGCAGTACTTC. This sequence encodes CASSLPYEQYF.

This chain links TRBV6-6 with TRBJ1-6; unclear D gene. Germline CDR1 reads MNHNY; CDR2 reads SVGAGI (reference sequence). CDR3 size: 13 residues. Trimming took 4 bases from V and 8 from J, leaving 9 bases between them. CDR3 residues: CASSLISDSPLHF. The CDR3 DNA is TGTGCCAGCAGTTTGATTTCCGATTCACCCCTCCACTTT.

This clonotype qualifies as medium-sized (0.01 to 0.1%). The chain is built from TRBV30 and TRBJ2-6; tentatively, D is TRBD2 (5 bases). V dropped 2 bases and J dropped 2 bases, with 7 bases sitting between them. The germline gives CDR1 GTSNPN, CDR2 SVGIG (reference sequence). The CDR3 extends over 14 amino acids. The CDR3 is CAWSKGAGANVLTF. The CDR3, as DNA: TGTGCCTGGAGTAAGGGAGCTGGGGCCAACGTCCTGACTTTC.

This clonotype was recorded at least ten times. This rearrangement joins TRBV14 to TRBJ2-1, with 9 bases lining up with TRBD2. CDR1 and CDR2 from the germline V gene are SGHDN and FVKESK. The CDR3 has 16 residues. With 1 base clipped from V and 7 bases from J, the junction kept 8 bases outside the gene matches. This chain's CDR3 is CASSQVGGGAWNEQFF. The CDR3 bases are TGTGCCAGCAGCCAAGTCGGCGGGGGGGCTTGGAATGAGCAGTTCTTC.

This clonotype was seen only a few times. This chain links TRBV6-1 with TRBJ2-6, with 7 bases matching TRBD1. The trim removed 6 bases at V and 1 base at J, leaving 3 bases unmatched. CDR3 length equals 15 residues. The germline gives CDR1 MNHNS, CDR2 SASEGT. The CDR3: CASRLTGSGANVLTF. The CDR3 nucleotides read TGTGCCAGCAGGCTGACAGGGTCTGGGGCCAACGTCCTGACTTTC.